The next 29 T cell receptor beta chains were all read from a single sample in a study of cytomegalovirus exposure and HLA in healthy donors. Here immunoSEQ multiplex PCR was the method, and the copy in TCRdb shows in-frame clones only, minus some. The repertoire consists of 250,000 to 350,000 clones, with roughly 89% occurring once and the leading ten covering under 0.85%. Sample: PBMCs. The receptor set was obtained from a woman in her late teens or twenties in good health and CMV-seronegative.

The gene calls are TRBV18 and TRBJ1-3; D remains ambiguous. The CDR3 contains 16 residues. V was shortened by 3 bases and J by 0 bases, with 12 bases between the two germline ends. Germline CDR1 and CDR2: KGHSH and LQKENI. The CDR3 DNA is TGTGCCAGCTCACCGCAAGAGGTTGCCTCTGGAAACACCATATATTTT. It yields the protein CASSPQEVASGNTIYF.

A single count supports this clone. CDR3 coding DNA: TGTGCCAGCAGTGATAAGGGGGAGGGCTACGAGCAGTACTTC. It specifies CASSDKGEGYEQYF. V and J are TRBV2 and TRBJ2-7; a possible D gene is TRBD2 (7 bases). V lost 3 bases and J lost 3, with 12 bases in between. CDR1 is SNHLY and CDR2 is FYNNEI in the germline V gene. The CDR3 runs 14 residues. Together with reference TRBV2 and TRBJ2-7, the CDR3 gives the full variable domain: EPEVTQTPSHQVTQMGQEVILRCVPISNHLYFYWYRQILGQKVEFLVSFYNNEISEKSEIFDDQFSVERPDGSNFTLKIRSTKLEDSAMYFCASSDKGEGYEQYFGPGTRLTVT.

The chain carries TRBV10-3 and TRBJ1-1, with TRBD1 matching over 8 bases. The CDR3 extends over 16 amino acids. J was trimmed by 6 bases and V by 0 bases; bases with no gene match: 9. CDR1 ENHRY and CDR2 SYGVKD come from the germline V gene. DNA for the CDR3: TGTGCCATCAGTGAGTCCCAAACACAGGGGGGTCCTGAAGCTTTCTTT. Translation: CAISESQTQGGPEAFF.

The chain couples TRBV4-3 to TRBJ2-2, with D unresolved. The germline V gene has CDR1 LGHNA and CDR2 YSLEER. This CDR3 spans 14 amino acids. Trimming cost V 0 bases and J 6 bases, with 8 bases left between them. CDR3 in amino acids: CASSQDPRAGELFF. As DNA, the CDR3 is TGCGCCAGCAGCCAAGATCCTCGGGCCGGGGAGCTGTTTTTT.

The rearrangement joins TRBV27 to TRBJ2-7; 9 bases are a match to TRBD1. Germline CDR1 and CDR2: MNHEY and SMNVEV (reference sequence). CDR3 length equals 16 residues. V shed 2 bases and J 2 bases; nucleotides not matched to a gene: 7. CDR3 bases: TGTGCCAGCAGTTTACCGCGGGACAGGGACACCTACGAGCAGTACTTC. It yields the protein CASSLPRDRDTYEQYF.

The V gene is TRBV2, the J gene TRBJ1-1, with unresolved D. CDR1 and CDR2 from the germline V gene are SNHLY and FYNNEI. V dropped 7 bases and J dropped 6 bases, with 15 bases sitting between them. The CDR3 sequence is 13 residues long. The CDR3 region is CASMGGDSAEAFF. The CDR3 bases are TGTGCCAGCATGGGTGGAGATTCAGCTGAAGCTTTCTTT. The full variable domain, its missing parts supplied by reference TRBV2 and TRBJ1-1, is EPEVTQTPSHQVTQMGQEVILRCVPISNHLYFYWYRQILGQKVEFLVSFYNNEISEKSEIFDDQFSVERPDGSNFTLKIRSTKLEDSAMYFCASMGGDSAEAFFGQGTRLTVV.

V gene TRBV15 combines with J gene TRBJ1-2; D gene unclear. Per the germline V gene, CDR1 is LNHNV and CDR2 is YYDKDF (reference sequence). This CDR3 contains 16 residues. The germline V and J ends were trimmed by 0 bases and 0 bases, with 11 bases remaining between them. For the CDR3, the DNA is TGTGCCACCAGCAGAGATCTGGAGGCAGCTAACTATGGCTACACCTTC. Its protein product is CATSRDLEAANYGYTF.

This clone has just one count. The chain combines TRBV29-1 with TRBJ2-1; D is uncertain. Germline CDR1 reads SQVTM; CDR2 reads ANQGSEA. The V gene lost 3 bases and the J gene lost 4 bases, with 10 bases spanning the gap. This CDR3 is built from 13 residues. CDR3 nucleotides: TGCAGCGTTGATCCCCAACTATACAATGAGCAGTTCTTC. Its protein product is CSVDPQLYNEQFF.

The chain links TRBV28 to TRBJ1-2; D is perhaps TRBD1 (6 bases). The CDR3 is 15 residues long. Per the germline V gene, CDR1 is MDHEN and CDR2 is SYDVKM. Trimming left V 5 bases short and J 0 bases short, with 13 bases between. The CDR3 nucleotides are TGTGCCAGCAGTCCAATGACAGGACCTAACTATGGCTACACCTTC. This codes for CASSPMTGPNYGYTF.

This clone was detected once. J is TRBJ2-2 and V is TRBV28, with 15 bases fitting TRBD2. Germline CDR1 MDHEN, CDR2 SYDVKM. CDR3 length: 17 residues. The J segment lost 8 bases and the V segment lost 5 bases, leaving 9 bases of the junction unmatched. Here the CDR3 DNA reads TGTGCCAGCAGTAAGGGGACTAGCGGGAGGCAAGCGGGGGAGCTGTTTTTT. It specifies CASSKGTSGRQAGELFF.

V is TRBV30 and J is TRBJ2-2; maybe TRBD2 (5 bases). The CDR3 loop spans 13 amino acids. V was pared by 0 bases and J by 7 bases, with 9 bases between. Germline-derived CDR1 and CDR2 are GTSNPN and SVGIG (reference sequence). The CDR3 protein is CAWSVPGSGELFF. The CDR3 DNA sequence: TGTGCCTGGAGTGTACCTGGGAGCGGGGAGCTGTTTTTT.

The V and J genes are TRBV6-6 and TRBJ1-1; 9 nucleotides agree with TRBD1. The CDR3 consists of 14 residues. Unmatched junction bases numbered 7, after V lost 5 bases and J lost 6 bases. Per germline, CDR1 MNHNY and CDR2 SVGAGI (reference sequence). CDR3 nucleotides: TGTGCCAGCAGTCAACAGGGGGCTGGCGCTGAAGCTTTCTTT. Translated: CASSQQGAGAEAFF.

The V and J genes are TRBV6-5 and TRBJ1-1, with 9 bases fitting TRBD1. J lost 3 bases, V lost 4 bases, and 3 bases had no gene match. The CDR3 is made up of 14 amino acids. The germline V gene encodes CDR1 MNHEY and CDR2 SVGAGI. CDR3 sequence reads: CASSFWDRDTEAFF. CDR3 nucleotide sequence: TGTGCCAGCAGTTTCTGGGACAGGGACACTGAAGCTTTCTTT.

This clone was counted a single time. The CDR3, as DNA: TGTGCCAGCAGTACACCGGGACAGGGGGCGTCCTACGAGCAGTACTTC. It encodes CASSTPGQGASYEQYF. The chain joins TRBV28 to TRBJ2-7, with 12 nucleotides matching TRBD1. There are 16 residues in the CDR3. Germline CDR1 MDHEN, CDR2 SYDVKM. V shed 5 bases and J 1 base; nucleotides not matched to a gene: 6.

This chain joins TRBV9 and TRBJ2-7, with a possible D match to TRBD1 (6 bases). CDR1 is SGDLS, CDR2 YYNGEE, per germline. The CDR3 totals 13 residues. Trimming removed 3 bases at V and 5 bases at J, with 12 bases between. The CDR3 bases are TGTGCCAGCAGCGGTCAGGGGATCCACGAGCAGTACTTC. Amino acid sequence: CASSGQGIHEQYF.

In DNA, the CDR3 is TGCGCCAGCAGAAACAACAACCTCAACACCGGGGAGCTGTTTTTT. It specifies CASRNNNLNTGELFF. The rearrangement uses TRBV10-2 and TRBJ2-2; D call uncertain. The CDR3 loop spans 15 amino acids. Germline CDR1 reads WSHSY; CDR2 reads SAAADI. Trimming removed 6 bases at V and 2 bases at J, with 13 bases between.

The chain couples TRBV7-8 to TRBJ2-7; 7 nucleotides match TRBD1. Germline trimming cut 1 base from V and 3 bases from J; bases unmatched to any gene: 6. The V gene's germline CDR1 is SGHVS and CDR2 FQNEAQ. The CDR3 length is 15 residues. The CDR3 reads CASSLETGLGYEQYF. The CDR3 DNA reads as TGTGCCAGCAGCTTAGAGACAGGGTTGGGCTACGAGCAGTACTTC.

The chain links TRBV5-1 to TRBJ2-7; a possible D gene is TRBD1 (6 bases). Per the germline V gene, CDR1 is SGHRS and CDR2 is YFSETQ. Trimming took 1 base from V and 1 from J, leaving 12 bases between them. The CDR3 sequence is 15 residues long. The CDR3 sequence is CASSLNRDISYEQYF. In DNA form, the CDR3 reads TGCGCCAGCAGCTTGAACCGGGACATTTCCTACGAGCAGTACTTC.

The gene calls are TRBV5-1 and TRBJ2-7; tentative D call: TRBD2 (8 bases). Between the trimmed V and J ends, which lost 5 bases and 3 bases, there was a span of 18 bases. The CDR3 loop spans 15 amino acids. The germline V gene has CDR1 SGHRS and CDR2 YFSETQ. The CDR3 DNA sequence: TGCGCCAGCAGAAAAGGGACAGCGGGAGTCTACGAGCAGTACTTC. Residues: CASRKGTAGVYEQYF.

V usage is TRBV5-1 and J usage is TRBJ2-1, with TRBD2 matching over 11 bases. Unmatched junction bases numbered 7, after V lost 6 bases and J lost 5 bases. There are 15 residues in the CDR3. Germline lookup yields CDR1 SGHRS and CDR2 YFSETQ. CDR3 in amino acids: CASKGGLAENNEQFF. CDR3 bases: TGCGCCAGCAAAGGGGGACTAGCGGAAAACAATGAGCAGTTCTTC. Drawing the rest from reference TRBV5-1 and TRBJ2-1, the complete variable domain is KAGVTQTPRYLIKTRGQQVTLSCSPISGHRSVSWYQQTPGQGLQFLFEYFSETQRNKGNFPGRFSGRQFSNSRSEMNVSTLELGDSALYLCASKGGLAENNEQFFGPGTRLTVL.

V gene TRBV10-3 combines with J gene TRBJ2-1; TRBD2 aligns across 10 bases. Per germline, CDR1 ENHRY and CDR2 SYGVKD. Germline trimming cut 5 bases from V and 7 bases from J; bases unmatched to any gene: 5. The CDR3 consists of 14 residues. The CDR3 sequence is CAISLAGAGNEQFF. CDR3 coding DNA: TGTGCCATCAGTCTAGCGGGAGCGGGGAATGAGCAGTTCTTC.

The genes are TRBV4-3 and TRBJ2-1; the D gene is possibly TRBD1 (5 bases). Trimming took off 1 base at V and 9 bases at J, with 13 bases between the two ends. In germline, CDR1 is LGHNA, CDR2 YSLEER. The CDR3 contains 14 residues. DNA of the CDR3: TGCGCCAGCAGCCAAGCCTTCTGGCAGGGTGAGCAGTTCTTC. As protein: CASSQAFWQGEQFF.

The J gene is TRBJ2-1, the V gene TRBV20-1; D is possibly TRBD2 (5 bases). The germline V and J ends were trimmed by 3 bases and 8 bases, with 8 bases remaining between them. This CDR3 spans 11 amino acids. The germline CDR1 and CDR2 sequences are DFQATT and SNEGSKA (reference sequence). CDR3 residues: CSASKEDEQFF. CDR3 nucleotides: TGCAGTGCTAGTAAGGAGGATGAGCAGTTCTTC.

The CDR3 bases are TGTGCCAGCAGTGGGACTAGCGGGAGGTACAATGAGCAGTTCTTC. It yields the protein CASSGTSGRYNEQFF. V and J are TRBV6-1 and TRBJ2-1; the match to TRBD2 covers 14 bases. The CDR3 is 15 residues long. With V trimmed by 4 bases and J by 4 bases, 0 bases remained unmatched. Per the germline V gene, CDR1 is MNHNS and CDR2 is SASEGT.

The chain combines TRBV7-9 with TRBJ2-2; TRBD1 agrees at 9 bases. The CDR3 is 14 amino acids. Trimming took 8 bases from V and 5 from J; bases not matched to a gene: 6. CDR1 SEHNR and CDR2 FQNEAQ come from the germline V gene (reference sequence). CDR3 DNA: TGTGCCAGCCCAACAGGGGGCCGGACCGGGGAGCTGTTTTTT. Protein: CASPTGGRTGELFF. Drawing the rest from reference TRBV7-9 and TRBJ2-2, the complete variable domain is DTGVSQNPRHKITKRGQNVTFRCDPISEHNRLYWYRQTLGQGPEFLTYFQNEAQLEKSRLLSDRFSAERPKGSFSTLEIQRTEQGDSAMYLCASPTGGRTGELFFGEGSRLTVL.

Written as DNA, the CDR3 is TGTGCCAGCACCCCGCGGGGCGCCGGCACTGAAGCTTTCTTT. Its protein is CASTPRGAGTEAFF. This chain joins TRBV6-6 and TRBJ1-1; D possibly corresponds to TRBD1 (5 bases). This CDR3 contains 14 residues. Germline V gene data show CDR1 as MNHNY and CDR2 as SVGAGI (reference sequence). The V and J ends lost 7 bases and 4 bases respectively, with 16 bases between them.

The rearrangement joins TRBV6-1 to TRBJ2-7, with D possibly being TRBD1 (6 bases). This CDR3 has 13 amino acids. V lost 2 bases and J lost 6, with 11 bases in between. CDR1 is MNHNS, CDR2 SASEGT, per germline. CDR3 protein: CASSESRTVEQYF. The CDR3 coding sequence is TGTGCCAGCAGTGAATCCCGGACAGTCGAGCAGTACTTC.

Only one count was recorded for this clone. The genes are TRBV6-6 and TRBJ2-3; a weak D match, TRBD1 (6 bases). The CDR3 is 16 residues long. Trimming took off 0 bases at V and 0 bases at J, with 10 bases between the two ends. Per germline, CDR1 MNHNY and CDR2 SVGAGI (reference sequence). CDR3 protein: CASSYSRQASTDTQYF. CDR3 sequence (DNA): TGTGCCAGCAGTTACTCGCGACAGGCTAGCACAGATACGCAGTATTTT.

The chain carries TRBV27 and TRBJ1-2; D might be TRBD1 (6 bases). Trimming cost V 0 bases and J 0 bases, with 11 bases left between them. This CDR3 region has 16 residues. CDR1 and CDR2 (germline): MNHEY, SMNVEV (reference sequence). CDR3 region: CASSLSPRGTNYGYTF. The DNA of the CDR3 is TGTGCCAGCAGTTTATCCCCCAGGGGTACTAACTATGGCTACACCTTC.